This T cell receptor (beta chain) was captured in a study of T-cell reconstitution after alpha-beta-depleted transplantation in children. Broader study findings: Newly generated T cells supplied most T-cell counts and diversity one year post-transplant.

In this sample, this clonotype turned up many times. Its target is unknown. Germline trimming cut 4 bases from V and 4 bases from J; bases unmatched to any gene: 11. The CDR3 runs 16 residues. The germline V gene has CDR1 LGHNA and CDR2 YNFKEQ. Unique molecular identifiers were incorporated during preparation of the TCRbeta library. Each CDR3 protein is one row after TCRdb ran MiXCR on the PCR reads. The sample includes around 70,000 distinct CDR3 sequences, about a tenth seen only once; the top ten take around 13%. The TCR comes from a boy aged 10-17 years with acute myeloid leukemia, due to receive a stem cell transplant. The source material was PBMCs, sampled before TCRalphabeta/CD19-depleted stem cell transplant. This sequence joins TRBV4-2 and TRBJ2-5, with TRBD2 matching over 8 bases. CDR3 in DNA: TGTGCCAGCAGCCCCCCAGCGGGAGCGGGGCCAGAGACCCAGTACTTC. Translating it yields CASSPPAGAGPETQYF.